This T cell receptor (beta chain) came from a study of OX40 agonist ivuxolimab in advanced cancers. Study-level findings and limits: The 0.1-3.0 mg/kg partial responders had among the lowest clonal expansion. The authors also found low normalized T-cell clonal expansion in some nonresponders.

Here immunoSEQ multiplex PCR was the method, and the copy in TCRdb shows in-frame clones only, minus some. The table records more than 60,000 clones, approximately 90% of them present only once. This clone was seen just once. What it binds is unknown. The source was CD4+ or CD8+ T cells sorted from blood, collected in a trial of the OX40 agonist ivuxolimab. This receptor was identified in an adult with an advanced solid tumor such as melanoma, head and neck, liver or kidney cancer.

CDR3 in DNA: TGTGCCAGTAGAGGGGGGTCGGGCAATCAGCCCCAGCATTTT. This encodes CASRGGSGNQPQHF. The rearrangement joins TRBV19 to TRBJ1-5, with D possibly being TRBD1 (6 bases). Germline CDR1 and CDR2: LNHDA and SQIVND (reference sequence). The CDR3 loop spans 14 amino acids. V shed 6 bases and J shed 2 bases, with 11 bases lying between them.